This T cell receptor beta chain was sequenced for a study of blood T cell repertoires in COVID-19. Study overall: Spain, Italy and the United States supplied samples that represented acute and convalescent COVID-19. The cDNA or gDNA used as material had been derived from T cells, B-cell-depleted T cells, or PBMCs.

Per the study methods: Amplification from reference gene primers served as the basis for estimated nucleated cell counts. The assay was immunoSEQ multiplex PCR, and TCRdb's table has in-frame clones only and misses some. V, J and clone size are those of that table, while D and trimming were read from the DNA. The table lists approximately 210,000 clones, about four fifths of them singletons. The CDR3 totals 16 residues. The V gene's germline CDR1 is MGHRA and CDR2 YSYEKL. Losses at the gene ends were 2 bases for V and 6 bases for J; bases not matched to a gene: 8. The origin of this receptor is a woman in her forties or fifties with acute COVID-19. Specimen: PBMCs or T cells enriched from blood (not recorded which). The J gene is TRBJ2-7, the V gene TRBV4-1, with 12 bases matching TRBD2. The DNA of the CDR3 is TGCGCCAGCAGCCAACCGACTAGCGGGAGATTGGGCGAGCAGTACTTC. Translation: CASSQPTSGRLGEQYF.